A single sample gave rise to the 3 T cell receptor beta chains below, sequenced in a study of blood T cell repertoires in COVID-19. Method: immunoSEQ multiplex PCR; TCRdb's copy keeps in-frame clones and lacks some. This sample has a few hundred thousand clones, with approximately 86% found just once. The sequenced sample was peripheral blood. The receptor set was obtained from a woman aged 18-35 years with acute or convalescent COVID-19.

The rearrangement links TRBV5-1 to TRBJ1-5, with TRBD1 as a possible D gene (5 bases). Germline CDR1 reads SGHRS; CDR2 reads YFSETQ. CDR3 length: 17 residues. V was pared by 5 bases and J by 0 bases, with 18 bases between. This CDR3 is CASRLTDSSHSNQPQHF. The CDR3 region has the DNA TGCGCCAGCAGACTTACCGACAGCTCCCATAGCAATCAGCCCCAGCATTTT.

This chain's CDR3 is CASSLNTQGASGYTF. CDR3 bases: TGTGCCAGCAGCTTAAACACCCAGGGGGCGTCTGGCTACACCTTC. The genes are TRBV7-6 and TRBJ1-2; 8 nucleotides agree with TRBD1. The length of the CDR3 is 15 residues. The J segment lost 7 bases and the V segment lost 2 bases, leaving 9 bases of the junction unmatched. The V gene's germline CDR1 is SGHVS and CDR2 FNYEAQ.

The chain carries TRBV7-2 and TRBJ2-1; maybe TRBD1 (6 bases). The germline V and J ends were trimmed by 8 bases and 3 bases, with 8 bases remaining between them. The germline CDR1 and CDR2 sequences are SGHTA and FQGNSA. The length of the CDR3 is 12 residues. Here the CDR3 DNA reads TGTGCCAGCGACAGGATCTACAATGAGCAGTTCTTC. It yields the protein CASDRIYNEQFF.